The 12 T cell receptor beta chains below come from one sample, sequenced in a study of metastatic and nonmetastatic thyroid tumors. TCRdb reprocessed the PCR reads via MiXCR. The table includes 20,000 to 25,000 clones, roughly 24% detected once. Prior to thyroid surgery, none of the patients had received any treatment. The specimen was tumor tissue. The origin of the receptors is a female donor with papillary thyroid cancer or a benign thyroid nodule (not recorded which). Some clones in this sample may be carry-over from other donors' samples.

This clone has just a few counts. It may be a read error: a sequence one base away is much more abundant. Distinct nucleotide sequences in the sample also encode this CDR3. The chain carries TRBV20-1 and TRBJ1-1, with TRBD1 matching over 9 bases. Germline V lookup: CDR1 DFQATT, CDR2 SNEGSKA (reference sequence). V lost 7 bases to trimming and J lost 5 bases; unmatched junction nucleotides: 5. The CDR3 contains 12 residues. CDR3 in DNA: TGCAGTGTCAGACAGGGGGTAACTGAAGCTTTCTTT. This encodes CSVRQGVTEAFF.

There are many counts of this clone. The rearrangement uses TRBV5-5 and TRBJ1-2; D uncertain. The CDR3 length is 14 residues. Germline CDR1 and CDR2: SGHKS and YYEKEE (reference sequence). Trimming took 0 bases from V and 4 from J, leaving 10 bases between them. CDR3 amino acids: CASSLVPRIYGYTF. For the CDR3, the DNA is TGTGCCAGCAGCTTGGTCCCTCGGATCTATGGCTACACCTTC.

This clone was seen a handful of times. The rearrangement uses TRBV19 and TRBJ2-7, with D possibly being TRBD2 (7 bases). The CDR3 spans 15 residues. Germline CDR1 is LNHDA and CDR2 is SQIVND (reference sequence). Trimming removed 3 bases from V and 5 bases from J, with 17 bases in between. CDR3 coding DNA: TGTGCCAGTAGTATGGGGGGGGCAGGGGAGGACGAGCAGTACTTC. This translates into CASSMGGAGEDEQYF.

Judged by abundance, this clone is medium-sized (0.01 to 0.1%). The chain carries TRBV2 and TRBJ1-2; TRBD1 matches at 7 bases. The CDR3 consists of 14 residues. Looked up from germline, CDR1 is SNHLY and CDR2 is FYNNEI. J was trimmed by 3 bases and V by 5 bases; bases with no gene match: 6. This CDR3 reads CASSPTGFDYGYTF. The CDR3 coding sequence is TGTGCCAGCAGTCCGACAGGGTTCGACTATGGCTACACCTTC.

This clone was seen a few times. The chain uses TRBV2 and TRBJ1-5; possible D gene TRBD1, 6 bases. Between the trimmed V and J ends, which lost 2 bases and 3 bases, there was a span of 11 bases. The CDR3 is 15 amino acids. From germline, CDR1 is SNHLY and CDR2 FYNNEI. The DNA for the CDR3 is TGTGCCAGCAGTGAACTGGGGGGGCTCAATCAGCCCCAGCATTTT. This sequence encodes CASSELGGLNQPQHF. The whole variable domain, remainder taken from reference TRBV2 and TRBJ1-5, is EPEVTQTPSHQVTQMGQEVILRCVPISNHLYFYWYRQILGQKVEFLVSFYNNEISEKSEIFDDQFSVERPDGSNFTLKIRSTKLEDSAMYFCASSELGGLNQPQHFGDGTRLSIL.

In its sample, this clone is medium-sized. This chain connects TRBV4-3 to TRBJ2-7; D is unclear. With 0 bases removed from V and 2 bases from J, the gap between germline ends came to 14 bases. Per the germline V gene, CDR1 is LGHNA and CDR2 is YSLEER. The CDR3 consists of 16 residues. The CDR3 reads CASSQDRAVGAYEQYF. CDR3 coding DNA: TGCGCCAGCAGCCAAGATCGGGCAGTAGGAGCCTACGAGCAGTACTTC.

In its sample, this clone was seen many times. The rearrangement uses TRBV9 and TRBJ2-7, with D tentatively TRBD1 or TRBD2 (6 bases each). There are 15 residues in the CDR3. The V and J ends lost 6 bases and 5 bases respectively, with 21 bases between them. From germline, CDR1 is SGDLS and CDR2 YYNGEE. Here the CDR3 reads CASTPGPYREDEQYF. DNA of the CDR3: TGTGCCAGCACCCCAGGGCCCTACAGGGAGGACGAGCAGTACTTC.

This clone showed up just a few times. V is TRBV6-1 and J is TRBJ1-5, with D hard to call. Trimming took 7 bases from V and 0 from J, leaving 10 bases between them. Germline CDR1 is MNHNS and CDR2 is SASEGT. This CDR3 has 14 amino acids. The CDR3 protein is CASKEYHSNQPQHF. CDR3 DNA: TGTGCCAGCAAAGAGTACCATAGCAATCAGCCCCAGCATTTT.

Relative to its sample, this clone is medium-sized. Distinct nucleotide sequences in the sample also encode this CDR3. This chain joins TRBV4-1 and TRBJ1-6; D unclear. This CDR3 has 14 residues. Germline-derived CDR1 and CDR2 are MGHRA and YSYEKL. Trimming took off 4 bases at V and 7 bases at J, with 11 bases between the two ends. The CDR3 DNA follows: TGCGCCAGCAGCCGGGATGCGGGGAATTCACCCCTCCACTTT. This codes for CASSRDAGNSPLHF.

V gene TRBV2 combines with J gene TRBJ1-3; D is uncertain. CDR1 is SNHLY, CDR2 FYNNEI, per germline. V was pared by 3 bases and J by 4 bases, with 10 bases between. This CDR3 has 14 amino acids. CDR3 nucleotides: TGTGCCAGCAGTGACATTCTCTCAGGAAACACCATATATTTT. Translated: CASSDILSGNTIYF.

In its sample, this clone was seen many times. This chain links TRBV7-8 with TRBJ2-7, with a possible D match to TRBD1 (5 bases). Trimming shortened V by 1 base and J by 5 bases, and 12 bases separated the two germline ends. The CDR3 spans 14 residues. Germline CDR1 is SGHVS and CDR2 is FQNEAQ. CDR3 in amino acids: CASSLVSIGDEQYF. The CDR3, as DNA: TGTGCCAGCAGCTTAGTATCTATAGGGGACGAGCAGTACTTC.

This rearrangement joins TRBV30 to TRBJ1-1; tentatively, D is TRBD1 (6 bases). This CDR3 has 13 amino acids. V was cut by 4 bases and J by 6 bases, with 15 bases left in between. Looked up from germline, CDR1 is GTSNPN and CDR2 is SVGIG (reference sequence). The CDR3 nucleotides read TGTGCCTGGATACCCTCGGGGGGCTCTGAAGCTTTCTTT. It encodes CAWIPSGGSEAFF.